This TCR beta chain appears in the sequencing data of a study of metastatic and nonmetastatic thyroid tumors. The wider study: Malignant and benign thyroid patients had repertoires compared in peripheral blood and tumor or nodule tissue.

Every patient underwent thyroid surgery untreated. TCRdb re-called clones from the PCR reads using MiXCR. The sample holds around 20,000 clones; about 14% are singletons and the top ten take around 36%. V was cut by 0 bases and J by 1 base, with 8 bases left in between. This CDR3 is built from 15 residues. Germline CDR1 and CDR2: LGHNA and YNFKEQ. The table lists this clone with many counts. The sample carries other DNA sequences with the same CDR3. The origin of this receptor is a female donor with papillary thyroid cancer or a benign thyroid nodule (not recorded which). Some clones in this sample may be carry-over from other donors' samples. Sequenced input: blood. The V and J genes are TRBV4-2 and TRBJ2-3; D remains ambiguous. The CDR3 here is CASSQDLLGTDTQYF. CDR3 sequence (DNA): TGTGCCAGCAGCCAAGATCTATTAGGCACAGATACGCAGTATTTT.